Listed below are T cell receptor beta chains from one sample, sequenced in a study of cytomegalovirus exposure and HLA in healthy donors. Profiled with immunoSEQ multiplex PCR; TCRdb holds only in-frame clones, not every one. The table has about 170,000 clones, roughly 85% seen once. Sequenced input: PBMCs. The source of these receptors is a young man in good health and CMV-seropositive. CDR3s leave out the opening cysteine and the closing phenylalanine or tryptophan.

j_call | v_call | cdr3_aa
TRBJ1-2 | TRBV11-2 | ASSKTDSPNYGYT
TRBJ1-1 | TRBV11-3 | ASSYGTAIMNTEAF
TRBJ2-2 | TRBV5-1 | ASSLGGRDTGELF
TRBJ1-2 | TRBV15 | ATSRDRAGDYT
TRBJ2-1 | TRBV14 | ASSQDLGQVYNEQF
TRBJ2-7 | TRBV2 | ASSGTSGNYEQY
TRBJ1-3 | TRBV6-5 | ASRRQGVSGNTIY
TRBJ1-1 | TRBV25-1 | ASTPEKGQGVMKKAF
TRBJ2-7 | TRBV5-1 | ASSSPSGSYEQY
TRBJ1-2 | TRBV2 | ASRDGLNYGYT
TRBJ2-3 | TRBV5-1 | ASSLGLDMDTQY
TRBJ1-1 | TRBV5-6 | ASSRDRGRWTEAF
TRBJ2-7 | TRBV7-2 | ASSLWQMSGNKRWEQY
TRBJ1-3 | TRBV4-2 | ASSPSFPTGGFRGLIGNTIY
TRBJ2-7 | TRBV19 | ASSLDRRDYEQY
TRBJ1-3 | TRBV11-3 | ASSPRPLAGNTIY
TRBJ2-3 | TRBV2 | ASSRAGPADTQY
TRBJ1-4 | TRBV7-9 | ASSLVQGNEKLF
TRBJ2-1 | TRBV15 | ATSRDGPGLAGVNEQF
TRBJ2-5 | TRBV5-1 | ASSLAGQGGGETQY
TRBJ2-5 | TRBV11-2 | ASSFGPGETQY
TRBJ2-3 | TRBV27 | ASSPGTMTDTQY
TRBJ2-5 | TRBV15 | ATSRPLGRSGRGETQY
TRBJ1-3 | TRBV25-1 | ASSEYTGTGGNTIY
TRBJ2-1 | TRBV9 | ASSPLAGPNEQF
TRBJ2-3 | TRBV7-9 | ASSLVFSTDTQY
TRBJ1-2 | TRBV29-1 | SVAGRGYT
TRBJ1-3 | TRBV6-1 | ATSQQPGAGNTIY
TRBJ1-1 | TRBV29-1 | SVAGWGDTEAF
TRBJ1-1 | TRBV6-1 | ASGLDRDTEAF
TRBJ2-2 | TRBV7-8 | ASRSSGTTSGTGELF
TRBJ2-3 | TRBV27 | ASSLLQGRTDTQY
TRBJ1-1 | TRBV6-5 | ASSGAGGTEAF
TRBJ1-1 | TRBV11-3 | ASSLGTGTGRTEAF
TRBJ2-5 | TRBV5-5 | ASSIVSYGIETQY
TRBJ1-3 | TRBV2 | ASSGGLSSGNTIY
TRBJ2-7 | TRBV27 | ASSPGTYEQY
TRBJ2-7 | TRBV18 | ASSARGEVPGEQY
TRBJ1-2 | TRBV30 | ARYNRGNNYGYT
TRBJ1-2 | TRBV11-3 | ASSSDRVGGYT
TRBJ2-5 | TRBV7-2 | ASSLQAGQETQY
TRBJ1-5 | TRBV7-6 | ASSLSAGGFSNQPQH
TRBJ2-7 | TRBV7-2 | ASSPVGTSGTNEQY
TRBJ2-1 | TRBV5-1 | ASSLGASVGVYNEQF
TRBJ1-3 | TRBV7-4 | ASSLGGTGRRSGNTIY
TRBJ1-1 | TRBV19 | ASSIAQGMKNTEAF